This T cell receptor beta chain was documented in a study of blood T cell repertoires in COVID-19. The V and J ends lost 3 bases and 2 bases, in that order; junction bases with no gene match: 9. The CDR3 is made up of 16 amino acids. CDR1 is SGHTS and CDR2 is YDEGEE in the germline V gene. Here immunoSEQ multiplex PCR was the method, and the copy in TCRdb shows in-frame clones only, minus some. This sample has under 150,000 clones, with 70% to 80% found just once. The rearrangement uses TRBV5-8 and TRBJ2-5, with 8 positions matching TRBD2. Sequencing input: peripheral blood. The sequence was obtained from a woman aged 80 or older with active or convalescent COVID-19. The DNA of the CDR3 is TGTGCCAGCAGCTCATCACGAGCGGGGGTGCAAGAGACCCAGTACTTC. Translated: CASSSSRAGVQETQYF.